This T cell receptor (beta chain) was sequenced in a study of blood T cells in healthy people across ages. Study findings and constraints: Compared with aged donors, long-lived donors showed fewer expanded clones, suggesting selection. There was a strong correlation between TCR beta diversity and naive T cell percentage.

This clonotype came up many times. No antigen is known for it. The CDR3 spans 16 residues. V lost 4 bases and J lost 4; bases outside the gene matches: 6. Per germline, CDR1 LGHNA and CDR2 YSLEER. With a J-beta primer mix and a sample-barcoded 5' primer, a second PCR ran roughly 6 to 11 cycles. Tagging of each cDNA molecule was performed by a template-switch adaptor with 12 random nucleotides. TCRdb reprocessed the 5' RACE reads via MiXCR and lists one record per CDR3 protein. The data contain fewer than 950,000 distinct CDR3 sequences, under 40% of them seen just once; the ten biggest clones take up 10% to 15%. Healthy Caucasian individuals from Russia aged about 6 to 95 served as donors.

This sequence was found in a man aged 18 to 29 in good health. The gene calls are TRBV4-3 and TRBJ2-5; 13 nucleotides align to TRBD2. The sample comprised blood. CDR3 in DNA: TGCGCCAGCAGCCGAATTCGGACTAGCGGGGGAGAGACCCAGTACTTC. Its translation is CASSRIRTSGGETQYF.